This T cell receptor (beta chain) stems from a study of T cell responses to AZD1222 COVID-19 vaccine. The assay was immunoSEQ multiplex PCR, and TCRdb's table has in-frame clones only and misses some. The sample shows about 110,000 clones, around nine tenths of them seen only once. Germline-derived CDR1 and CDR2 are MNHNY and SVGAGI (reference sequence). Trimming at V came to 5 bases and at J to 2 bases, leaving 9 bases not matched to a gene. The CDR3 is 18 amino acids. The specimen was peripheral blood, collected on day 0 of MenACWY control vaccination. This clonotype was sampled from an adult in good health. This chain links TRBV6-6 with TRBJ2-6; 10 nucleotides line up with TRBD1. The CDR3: CASSRLGTGVPGANVLTF. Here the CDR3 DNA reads TGTGCCAGCAGTCGCCTCGGGACAGGGGTACCTGGGGCCAACGTCCTGACTTTC.